This TCR beta chain is from a study of cytomegalovirus exposure and HLA in healthy donors. The overall study: Around 79 million unique TCRs, all from HLA-typed donors, were included in an early release of the data.

Worth noting for this clone: Antigen unknown.

Germline loops: CDR1 MNHEY, CDR2 SMNVEV (reference sequence). The germline V and J ends were trimmed by 2 bases and 3 bases, with 10 bases remaining between them. The CDR3 runs 14 residues. Study results and limitations: Associated with cytomegalovirus, according to the listing, were fewer than 200 TCR beta chains. Follow-up analysis later connected one missense variant in DCLRE1C with trimming of TCR beta V- and J-genes. Associated with HLA alleles at 0.05 false discovery rate in a later analysis were over 15,000 TCR beta sequences.

The PCR was carried out with 60 Vbeta primers and 13 Jbeta primers. Libraries were prepared by immunoSEQ multiplex PCR; TCRdb keeps only in-frame clonotypes and omits some of them. Its clone listing holds about 120,000 clones. This TCR was sampled from a man aged 18 to 30 in good health and CMV-seronegative. Sequenced input: PBMCs. V and J are TRBV27 and TRBJ2-5; a weak D match, TRBD2 (5 bases). The CDR3 loop is CASSLIRGEETQYF. Written as DNA, the CDR3 is TGTGCCAGCAGTTTAATACGGGGTGAAGAGACCCAGTACTTC.